Each of the 27 T cell receptor beta chains below was sequenced from the same sample in a study of blood T cells in healthy people across ages. The use of a sample-barcoded 5' primer and a J-beta primer mix characterized a second PCR of about 7 to 12 cycles. Via MiXCR, TCRdb re-called the 5' RACE reads, giving one row per CDR3 protein. The sample includes around 900,000 distinct CDR3 sequences, around 30% of them seen just once. The sequenced material came from blood. These receptors all stem from a woman older than 75 in good health.

This rearrangement joins TRBV12-3 or TRBV12-4 to TRBJ2-3; D is possibly TRBD2 (6 bases). V was cut by 4 bases and J by 4 bases, with 18 bases left in between. The CDR3 runs to 16 residues. CDR3 in DNA: TGTGCCAGCAGTTCCTCCCAGCGGGTGGGGTCAGATACGCAGTATTTT. This sequence encodes CASSSSQRVGSDTQYF.

This clonotype was detected only a few times. V and J are TRBV10-1 and TRBJ1-1, with D maybe TRBD1 (5 bases). This CDR3 has 14 amino acids. CDR1 WNHNN and CDR2 SYGVQD come from the germline V gene (reference sequence). V was cut by 7 bases and J by 4 bases, with 16 bases left in between. CDR3: CASKGDPTATEAFF. CDR3 nucleotide sequence: TGCGCCAGCAAAGGGGACCCGACTGCCACTGAAGCTTTCTTT.

The table lists this clonotype with many counts. The rearrangement links TRBV7-2 to TRBJ2-5; 11 bases agree with TRBD2. After removal of 0 bases from V and 1 base from J, the junction contained 1 base not matched to a gene. In germline, CDR1 is SGHTA, CDR2 FQGNSA. The length of the CDR3 is 16 residues. The CDR3 loop is CASSLALAGGQETQYF. Written as DNA, the CDR3 is TGTGCCAGCAGCTTAGCGCTAGCGGGGGGCCAAGAGACCCAGTACTTC.

Many counts were recorded for this clonotype. The gene calls are TRBV12-3 or TRBV12-4 and TRBJ2-5, with 11 bases aligning to TRBD2. CDR3 size: 15 residues. V shed 6 bases, J shed 5 bases, and the junction held 8 bases outside the gene matches. CDR3 sequence: CASRKLAGVGETQYF. CDR3 coding DNA: TGTGCCAGCAGAAAACTAGCGGGGGTCGGGGAGACCCAGTACTTC.

In its sample, this clonotype was seen once. The rearrangement links TRBV7-3 to TRBJ2-5; D assignment may be TRBD1 or TRBD2 (5 bases each). The CDR3 contains 17 residues. The V end was cut by 4 bases, the J end by 5 bases, with 23 bases between. CDR1 SGHTA and CDR2 FQGTGA come from the germline V gene. The CDR3: CASSYWGSLKVRETQYF. CDR3 sequence (DNA): TGTGCCAGCAGCTACTGGGGGAGTCTGAAGGTGCGGGAGACCCAGTACTTC.

This clonotype has only a few counts. The rearrangement joins TRBV12-3 or TRBV12-4 to TRBJ1-5, with D hard to call. With 3 bases removed from V and 1 base from J, the gap between germline ends came to 22 bases. The CDR3 consists of 19 residues. Here the CDR3 reads CASSFRFGKGGGSNQPQHF. The CDR3 region has the DNA TGTGCCAGCAGTTTTAGATTTGGTAAGGGAGGAGGAAGCAATCAGCCCCAGCATTTT.

The rearrangement joins TRBV21-1 to TRBJ2-7; TRBD1 is the table's D call, not checked against the DNA. TRBV21-1 is annotated as a pseudogene. The CDR3 length is 14 residues. DNA for the CDR3: TGTGCCAGCAGCAAACCTGGGACAGCCTACGAGCAGTACTTC. It translates to CASSKPGTAYEQYF.

This rearrangement joins TRBV7-2 to TRBJ2-4; TRBD1 might be the D (5 bases). Matching the DNA end better, TRBJ2-5 makes the J call doubtful. The CDR3 has 15 amino acids. Germline V lookup: CDR1 SGHTA, CDR2 FQGNSA. The CDR3 DNA follows: TGTGCCAGCAGCTACAACTCTGGGGCTCAAGAGACCCAGTACTTC. It codes for CASSYNSGAQETQYF.

In this sample, this clonotype turned up many times. The DNA for the CDR3 is TGTGCCGCCGGGACAGGGGGCATCTACGAGCAGTACTTC. It is translated as CAAGTGGIYEQYF. The chain recombines TRBV11-2 with TRBJ2-7; 12 bases align to TRBD1. The ends lost 11 bases at V and 3 bases at J; junction bases unmatched: 5. The CDR3 length is 13 residues. Germline loops: CDR1 SGHAT, CDR2 FQNNGV.

This clonotype was picked up many times. The chain has TRBV6-5 and TRBJ1-2; no definite D call. Between the trimmed V and J ends, which lost 0 bases and 5 bases, there was a span of 10 bases. The CDR3 has 14 amino acids. CDR1 and CDR2 from the germline V gene are MNHEY and SVGAGI. Written as DNA, the CDR3 is TGTGCCAGCAGTTACTCGAGACCCAGTTATGGCTACACCTTC. Translating it yields CASSYSRPSYGYTF.

Remarks on this clonotype: The germline gene is not matched at one end of the junction; a read error may be the cause. CDR3 sequence (DNA): TGTGCCAGTAGCCAAGTCGTTAGCGGGGTTACAGATACGCAGTATTTT. Protein product: CASSQVVSGVTDTQYF. The J gene is TRBJ2-3, the V gene TRBV3-1; 8 bases agree with TRBD2. Germline CDR1 reads LGHDT; CDR2 reads YNNKEL (reference sequence). The CDR3 extends over 16 amino acids.

The rearrangement joins TRBV12-3 or TRBV12-4 to TRBJ2-5, with 13 bases fitting TRBD2. The CDR3 spans 16 residues. V trimming: 6 bases; J trimming: 5 bases; junction bases outside the gene matches: 9. The CDR3 sequence: CASSIRLAGGFETQYF. CDR3 bases: TGTGCCAGCAGCATCAGACTAGCGGGAGGCTTTGAGACCCAGTACTTC.

This clonotype was seen ten or more times. The genes are TRBV4-3 and TRBJ2-4; the D gene is possibly TRBD1 (6 bases). V dropped 1 base and J dropped 5 bases, with 12 bases sitting between them. This CDR3 has 15 residues. From germline, CDR1 is LGHNA and CDR2 YSLEER. The chain's CDR3 is CASSQGQVAQNIQYF. The CDR3 DNA is TGCGCCAGCAGCCAAGGACAGGTGGCCCAAAACATTCAGTACTTC.

This clonotype was counted at least ten times. V is TRBV9 and J is TRBJ2-3; the D is unclear. The germline gives CDR1 SGDLS, CDR2 YYNGEE. The V and J ends lost 1 base and 1 base respectively, with 10 bases between them. The CDR3 has 15 residues. The CDR3 here is CASSVSGRGTDTQYF. As DNA, the CDR3 is TGTGCCAGCAGCGTATCGGGTAGGGGCACAGATACGCAGTATTTT.

This clonotype was seen at least ten times. V usage is TRBV7-2 and J usage is TRBJ1-2; no definite D call. The germline CDR1 and CDR2 sequences are SGHTA and FQGNSA. V was shortened by 5 bases and J by 12 bases, with 19 bases between the two germline ends. The CDR3 is made up of 13 amino acids. CDR3 protein: CASSPFMGREDTF. CDR3 bases: TGTGCCAGCAGCCCCTTTATGGGTAGGGAGGACACCTTC.

This clonotype was counted at least ten times. The CDR3 region is CASSQGTGGFWTEAFF. CDR3 in DNA: TGTGCCAGCAGCCAGGGGACAGGGGGATTTTGGACTGAAGCTTTCTTT. The rearrangement uses TRBV28 and TRBJ1-1; TRBD1 matches at 11 bases. This CDR3 is built from 16 residues. Germline V gives CDR1 MDHEN, CDR2 SYDVKM. Trimming removed 6 bases from V and 5 bases from J; junction bases left unmatched: 11. Full variable domain (missing parts from reference TRBV28 and TRBJ1-1): DVKVTQSSRYLVKRTGEKVFLECVQDMDHENMFWYRQDPGLGLRLIYFSYDVKMKEKGDIPEGYSVSREKKERFSLILESASTNQTSMYLCASSQGTGGFWTEAFFGQGTRLTVV.

There are a few counts of this clonotype. The CDR3 DNA follows: TGTGCCACCCGCGGGACAGGGGAAAACACTGAAGCTTTCTTT. As protein: CATRGTGENTEAFF. The rearrangement uses TRBV24-1 and TRBJ1-1; 10 bases map to TRBD1. The CDR3 has 14 residues. Germline V gene sequence: CDR1 KGHDR, CDR2 SFDVKD. After removal of 9 bases from V and 2 bases from J, the junction contained 5 bases not matched to a gene.

This clonotype was picked up many times. The V call is TRBV20-1, the J call TRBJ2-7; 8 nucleotides agree with TRBD2. V gave up 6 bases and J gave up 2 bases; unmatched junction bases: 12. The germline CDR1 and CDR2 sequences are DFQATT and SNEGSKA (reference sequence). The CDR3 extends over 15 amino acids. The CDR3: CSAADGGARPYEQYF. For the CDR3, the DNA is TGCAGTGCGGCCGACGGGGGGGCCCGCCCCTACGAGCAGTACTTC.

This clonotype was detected ten times or more. The rearrangement uses TRBV20-1 and TRBJ2-5, with 9 bases matching TRBD2. Germline values: CDR1 DFQATT, CDR2 SNEGSKA (reference sequence). The CDR3 runs 17 residues. The junction had 10 bases not matched to a gene; V was cut back by 0 bases and J by 2 bases. The CDR3 nucleotides read TGCAGTGCTAGAGACCCCTCGGCGGGGGGGCGGCAAGAGACCCAGTACTTC. It specifies CSARDPSAGGRQETQYF.

This clonotype was detected many times. V gene TRBV7-8 combines with J gene TRBJ2-3; 8 nucleotides align to TRBD1. Per the germline V gene, CDR1 is SGHVS and CDR2 is FQNEAQ. The CDR3 covers 15 residues. Trimming removed 5 bases from V and 0 bases from J; junction bases left unmatched: 4. CDR3: CASSKRQGSTDTQYF. CDR3 sequence (DNA): TGTGCCAGCAGCAAGAGACAGGGGAGCACAGATACGCAGTATTTT.

This clonotype has at least ten counts. J is TRBJ2-7 and V is TRBV6-1, with TRBD1 as a possible D gene (5 bases). The CDR3 extends over 16 amino acids. Germline V gene sequence: CDR1 MNHNS, CDR2 SASEGT. Trimming stripped 1 base from V and 3 bases from J, with 16 bases between. Here the CDR3 DNA reads TGTGCCAGCAGTGAAGGACAGCCGGCCGGTGGCTACGAGCAGTACTTC. It codes for CASSEGQPAGGYEQYF.

This clonotype was picked up many times. V gene TRBV7-2 combines with J gene TRBJ2-7, with D uncertain. Trimming pared 5 bases from V and 2 bases from J, leaving 19 bases between. CDR3 length: 16 amino acids. Germline CDR1 reads SGHTA; CDR2 reads FQGNSA. The CDR3: CASSPWGISGPYEQYF. Here the CDR3 DNA reads TGTGCCAGCAGCCCCTGGGGTATATCGGGTCCCTACGAGCAGTACTTC.

This clonotype was seen repeatedly, ten times or more. The chain has TRBV18 and TRBJ2-5; D possibly corresponds to TRBD1 (5 bases). V lost 7 bases to trimming and J lost 0 bases, with 9 bases between them. This CDR3 is built from 13 residues. Germline loops: CDR1 KGHSH, CDR2 LQKENI. CDR3 sequence (DNA): TGTGCCAGCTACCAGGGTAACCAAGAGACCCAGTACTTC. Residues: CASYQGNQETQYF.

The table lists this clonotype with many counts. V is TRBV4-1 and J is TRBJ1-2, with 8 bases that match TRBD1. Germline loops: CDR1 MGHRA, CDR2 YSYEKL. This CDR3 is 15 amino acids long. V lost 0 bases to trimming and J lost 4 bases; unmatched junction nucleotides: 4. CDR3 sequence (DNA): TGCGCCAGCAGCCAAGAAGGGACAGGACCCTATGGCTACACCTTC. Amino acid sequence: CASSQEGTGPYGYTF.

As for this clonotype: Its ends do not fully match the called genes, so a read error is possible. J is TRBJ2-3 and V is TRBV12-3 or TRBV12-4; D remains unclear. CDR3 length equals 11 residues. The CDR3 region is CASVSTDAQYF. The CDR3 coding sequence is TGTGCCAGCGTGAGCACAGATGCGCAGTATTTT.

This chain uses TRBV10-3 with TRBJ1-1; a possible D gene is TRBD1 (6 bases). The CDR3 is made up of 15 amino acids. In germline, CDR1 is ENHRY, CDR2 SYGVKD. V dropped 7 bases and J dropped 1 base, with 16 bases sitting between them. This CDR3 reads CAITLDRVTNTEAFF. Written as DNA, the CDR3 is TGTGCCATCACCTTGGACAGAGTAACGAACACTGAAGCTTTCTTT.

This clonotype occurred many times. The chain carries TRBV7-2 and TRBJ2-5; D might be TRBD1 (5 bases). Trimming took 3 bases from V and 2 from J, leaving 10 bases between them. CDR3 length equals 14 residues. Germline V gene data show CDR1 as SGHTA and CDR2 as FQGNSA. Here the CDR3 reads CASSLGRQQETQYF. The DNA of the CDR3 is TGTGCCAGCAGCTTGGGTCGACAGCAAGAGACCCAGTACTTC.